In this sample, the clone carrying this TCR beta chain turned up once. Its antigen is unknown. Both 60 Vbeta primers and 13 Jbeta primers went into the PCR. Per the authors' pipeline: Later, 65 million to 85 million unique TCR beta chains were counted in an analysis, and about 12 million of them were shared. The assay was immunoSEQ multiplex PCR, and TCRdb's table has in-frame clones only and misses some. Clone size and the V and J calls come from that table; the DNA yielded D and trimming. The table has about 140,000 clones, 60% to 85% seen once. Germline-derived CDR1 and CDR2 are SEHNR and FQNEAQ (reference sequence). Trimming shortened V by 2 bases and J by 1 base, and 12 bases separated the two germline ends. This CDR3 is 15 amino acids long. The source of the sample is a study of cytomegalovirus exposure and HLA in healthy donors. Whole-study context: Ancestry clustering placed around 81% of 300 to 400 genotyped donors in the Caucasian-associated cluster.

Study results and caveats: Common viral pathogens seemed, in a later analysis, to connect with several of the most significant clusters. In a later analysis, productive TCRs from donors in an Asian-associated ancestry cluster reportedly carried fewer N-insertions than the cohort mean.

Sequencing was done on a sample of PBMCs. The genes are TRBV7-9 and TRBJ2-7, with D perhaps TRBD1 (5 bases). The sequence came from a young man in good health and CMV-seronegative. The CDR3 sequence is CASSLSTGRSYEQYF. The CDR3 nucleotides read TGTGCCAGCAGCTTAAGTACAGGAAGATCCTACGAGCAGTACTTC.